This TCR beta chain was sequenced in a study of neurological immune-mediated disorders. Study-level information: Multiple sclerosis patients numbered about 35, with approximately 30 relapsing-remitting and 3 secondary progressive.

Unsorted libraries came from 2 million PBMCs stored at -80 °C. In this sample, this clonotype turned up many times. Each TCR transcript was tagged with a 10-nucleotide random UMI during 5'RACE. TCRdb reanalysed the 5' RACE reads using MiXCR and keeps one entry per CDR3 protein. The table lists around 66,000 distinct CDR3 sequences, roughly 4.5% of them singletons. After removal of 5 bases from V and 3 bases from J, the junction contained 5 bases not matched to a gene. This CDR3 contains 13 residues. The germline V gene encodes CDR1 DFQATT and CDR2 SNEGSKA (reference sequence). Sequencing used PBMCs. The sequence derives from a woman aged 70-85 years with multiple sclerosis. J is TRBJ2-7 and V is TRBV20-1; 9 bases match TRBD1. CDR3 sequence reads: CSAFRQGDYEQYF. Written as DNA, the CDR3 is TGCAGTGCTTTCCGACAGGGGGACTACGAGCAGTACTTC.